These 24 T cell receptor beta chains originate from one sample sequenced in a study of CD8+ T cells in alopecia areata. It was cDNA, reverse transcribed from extracted RNA, that served as the sequencing template. Only in-frame clones appear in the TCRdb table, and some are missing; sequencing was by immunoSEQ multiplex PCR. The table shows around 210,000 clones, with around 65% occurring only once. Treatment here: oral pan-JAK inhibitor, 5-10 mg twice daily. The sample was CD4+ T cells sorted from blood, taken at week 4, from a patient treated with tofacitinib. The receptors were gathered from a human donor with alopecia areata.

This chain links TRBV7-2 with TRBJ2-4, with a weak D call TRBD1 (6 bases). Trimming stripped 4 bases from V and 8 bases from J, with 15 bases between. Germline V gene lookup returns CDR1 SGHTA and CDR2 FQGNSA. This CDR3 spans 14 amino acids. For the CDR3, the DNA is TGTGCCAGCAGCTCCCGGACAGTGACGGACATTCAGTACTTC. This gives the protein CASSSRTVTDIQYF.

The chain combines TRBV4-1 with TRBJ1-4; TRBD1 matches at 7 bases. The germline V gene encodes CDR1 MGHRA and CDR2 YSYEKL. The CDR3 covers 16 residues. The J segment lost 5 bases and the V segment lost 2 bases, leaving 8 bases of the junction unmatched. CDR3 sequence reads: CASSQRGLGPNEKLFF. The CDR3 DNA sequence: TGCGCCAGCAGCCAAAGGGGGCTGGGACCCAATGAAAAACTGTTTTTT.

V usage is TRBV5-6 and J usage is TRBJ1-2, with D perhaps TRBD1 (5 bases). V gave up 3 bases and J gave up 1 base, with 13 bases separating them. The CDR3 consists of 15 residues. Germline values: CDR1 SGHDT, CDR2 YYEEEE. CDR3 loop: CASSSYGGSNYGYTF. The CDR3, as DNA: TGTGCCAGCAGCTCGTATGGGGGAAGTAACTATGGCTACACCTTC.

This clone appeared a single time. The chain uses TRBV27 and TRBJ2-5, with 7 bases lining up with TRBD2. Germline assignment: CDR1 MNHEY and CDR2 SMNVEV (reference sequence). V shed 5 bases, J shed 5 bases, and the junction held 5 bases outside the gene matches. This CDR3 spans 13 amino acids. The CDR3 is CASSRDYSETQYF. Here the CDR3 DNA reads TGTGCCAGCAGTCGGGACTACTCGGAGACCCAGTACTTC.

This clone was seen a few times. This chain uses TRBV6-5 with TRBJ2-2; the D is unclear. This CDR3 region has 15 residues. V was pared by 0 bases and J by 5 bases, with 10 bases between. Germline V gives CDR1 MNHEY, CDR2 SVGAGI. The CDR3 region is CASSYSAGRTGELFF. The CDR3 bases are TGTGCCAGCAGTTACTCGGCAGGAAGGACCGGGGAGCTGTTTTTT.

V usage is TRBV10-3 and J usage is TRBJ1-1; tentative D call: TRBD1 (5 bases). CDR3 size: 14 residues. Germline lookup yields CDR1 ENHRY and CDR2 SYGVKD. The V and J ends lost 6 bases and 1 base respectively, with 12 bases between them. The CDR3 loop is CAISPGLPNTEAFF. The CDR3 DNA reads TGTGCCATCAGCCCGGGACTCCCGAACACTGAAGCTTTCTTT.

The rearrangement uses TRBV30 and TRBJ2-2; D not certain. This CDR3 contains 15 residues. Germline lookup yields CDR1 GTSNPN and CDR2 SVGIG (reference sequence). Trimming stripped 2 bases from V and 4 bases from J, with 14 bases between. The CDR3 region has the DNA TGTGCCTGGAGTCCAACCGGTCTGGGCACCGGGGAGCTGTTTTTT. This sequence encodes CAWSPTGLGTGELFF.

The chain couples TRBV6-5 to TRBJ2-4; TRBD1 is a possible D gene (6 bases). Germline V gives CDR1 MNHEY, CDR2 SVGAGI. The CDR3 spans 16 residues. V was clipped by 0 bases and J by 2 bases, with 11 bases between them. CDR3 amino acids: CASSYSLQGTKNIQYF. DNA of the CDR3: TGTGCCAGCAGTTACTCCCTTCAGGGGACCAAAAACATTCAGTACTTC.

The rearrangement uses TRBV28 and TRBJ1-6, with 7 positions matching TRBD1. The CDR3 sequence is 15 residues long. The trim removed 6 bases at V and 7 bases at J, leaving 9 bases unmatched. Germline V gene lookup returns CDR1 MDHEN and CDR2 SYDVKM. The CDR3 bases are TGTGCCAGCAGGGCGGGACAGCACCTAAATTCACCCCTCCACTTT. This codes for CASRAGQHLNSPLHF.

This clone was observed a few times. The genes are TRBV27 and TRBJ1-5, with D uncertain. The V end was cut by 5 bases, the J end by 6 bases, with 11 bases between. Looked up from germline, CDR1 is MNHEY and CDR2 is SMNVEV (reference sequence). The CDR3 is 13 amino acids. The CDR3 loop is CASSTTWGQPQHF. DNA of the CDR3: TGTGCCAGCAGTACTACCTGGGGTCAGCCCCAGCATTTT.

CDR3 region: CASSEDPLYEQYF. As DNA, the CDR3 is TGTGCCAGCAGTGAAGACCCCCTATACGAGCAGTACTTC. The V call is TRBV25-1, the J call TRBJ2-7; D gene unclear. The germline V gene has CDR1 MGHDK and CDR2 SYGVNS. Trimming cost V 2 bases and J 4 bases, with 9 bases left between them. CDR3 length: 13 amino acids.

This clone came up a few times. J is TRBJ1-1 and V is TRBV6-5; D may be TRBD1 (6 bases). Per germline, CDR1 MNHEY and CDR2 SVGAGI. Trimming cost V 2 bases and J 0 bases, with 7 bases left between them. CDR3 size: 14 residues. DNA for the CDR3: TGTGCCAGCAGTTACCAGGGGCTGAACACTGAAGCTTTCTTT. Protein product: CASSYQGLNTEAFF.

In this sample, this clone turned up a few times. The chain has TRBV18 and TRBJ2-7; 9 nucleotides agree with TRBD1. The CDR3 has 14 residues. The V gene's germline CDR1 is KGHSH and CDR2 LQKENI. V gave up 6 bases and J gave up 2 bases; unmatched junction bases: 5. CDR3 DNA sequence: TGTGCCAGCTCCCGGGGACAGGGCCCCTACGAGCAGTACTTC. This translates into CASSRGQGPYEQYF.

The chain links TRBV5-1 to TRBJ2-1; D possibly corresponds to TRBD1 (5 bases). Germline assignment: CDR1 SGHRS and CDR2 YFSETQ. Trimming stripped 3 bases from V and 6 bases from J, with 13 bases between. CDR3 length equals 14 residues. The CDR3 DNA sequence: TGCGCCAGCAGCTGGGCCGACAGAATCAATGAGCAGTTCTTC. Translated, it gives CASSWADRINEQFF.

V is TRBV29-1 and J is TRBJ2-7; the D gene is possibly TRBD2 (6 bases). Germline assignment: CDR1 SQVTM and CDR2 ANQGSEA. CDR3 length: 14 residues. Between the trimmed V and J ends, which lost 3 bases and 7 bases, there was a span of 19 bases. Here the CDR3 reads CSVDQGLISGEQYF. The CDR3 bases are TGCAGCGTTGACCAGGGACTCATCTCGGGGGAGCAGTACTTC.

The rearrangement links TRBV16 to TRBJ2-6; D is ambiguous. The CDR3 length is 15 residues. V was clipped by 1 base and J by 2 bases, with 6 bases between them. Germline V lookup: CDR1 KGHSY, CDR2 FQNENV. The CDR3 nucleotides read TGTGCCAGCAGCCAATGGGGTACTGGGGCCAACGTCCTGACTTTC. Its protein product is CASSQWGTGANVLTF.

This clone occurred a few times. The chain links TRBV2 to TRBJ2-2; no firm D call. V lost 8 bases and J lost 8, with 12 bases in between. CDR1 is SNHLY and CDR2 is FYNNEI in the germline V gene. This CDR3 has 12 amino acids. The CDR3 nucleotides are TGTGCCAGCCGCCCCTCGAGGGGGGAGCTGTTTTTT. This translates into CASRPSRGELFF.

The rearrangement joins TRBV5-6 to TRBJ2-3; D is undetermined. Trimming took 4 bases from V and 4 from J, leaving 4 bases between them. Germline V gives CDR1 SGHDT, CDR2 YYEEEE. The CDR3 sequence is 11 residues long. The CDR3 coding sequence is TGTGCCAGCAGCGTGTCAGATACGCAGTATTTT. Translated, it gives CASSVSDTQYF. Full variable domain (outside the CDR3, taken from reference TRBV5-6 and TRBJ2-3): DAGVTQSPTHLIKTRGQQVTLRCSPKSGHDTVSWYQQALGQGPQFIFQYYEEEERQRGNFPDRFSGHQFPNYSSELNVNALLLGDSALYLCASSVSDTQYFGPGTRLTVL.

The table lists this clone with a count of one. V gene TRBV6-5 combines with J gene TRBJ2-2, with TRBD1 identical over 10 bases. Looked up from germline, CDR1 is MNHEY and CDR2 is SVGAGI. The CDR3 contains 14 residues. Unmatched junction bases numbered 3, after V lost 8 bases and J lost 3 bases. CDR3 coding DNA: TGTGCCAGCGGGACAGGGGTACACACCGGGGAGCTGTTTTTT. It encodes CASGTGVHTGELFF.

Notes on this clone: Relative to the germline gene, one junction end is altered; a read error may explain this. V gene TRBV7-7 combines with J gene TRBJ2-5; D gene unclear. The germline CDR1 and CDR2 sequences are SSHAT and FNYEAQ (reference sequence). The CDR3 totals 13 residues. For the CDR3, the DNA is TGTGCTAGCAGCTTAACCTACATGGAGACCCAGTACTTC. Encoded protein: CASSLTYMETQYF. Supplemented by reference TRBV7-7 and TRBJ2-5, the full variable domain reads GAGVSQSPRYKVTKRGQDVTLRCDPISSHATLYWYQQALGQGPEFLTYFNYEAQPDKSGLPSDRFSAERPEGSISTLTIQRTEQRDSAMYRCASSLTYMETQYFGPGTRLLVL.

This clone came up once. V and J are TRBV6-5 and TRBJ1-1, with TRBD1 identical over 8 bases. Germline V gives CDR1 MNHEY, CDR2 SVGAGI. Losses at the gene ends were 2 bases for V and 4 bases for J; bases not matched to a gene: 6. CDR3 length: 15 residues. CDR3: CASSYPTGGGTEAFF. CDR3 bases: TGTGCCAGCAGTTACCCCACAGGGGGAGGCACTGAAGCTTTCTTT.

This clone was seen a few times. The rearrangement links TRBV11-2 to TRBJ1-5; D is unresolved. Germline V gene lookup returns CDR1 SGHAT and CDR2 FQNNGV. V dropped 2 bases and J dropped 2 bases, with 4 bases sitting between them. CDR3 length equals 13 residues. The CDR3 DNA is TGTGCCAGCAGCTTAACTCGCAATCAGCCCCAGCATTTT. This sequence encodes CASSLTRNQPQHF.

This clone was picked up one time. The chain has TRBV14 and TRBJ2-7; no definite D call. Germline V lookup: CDR1 SGHDN, CDR2 FVKESK. Deletions cut 1 base from V and 3 bases from J, with 4 bases between. The CDR3 has 12 amino acids. CDR3 sequence (DNA): TGTGCCAGCAGCCAAGTGAGCTACGAGCAGTACTTC. This gives the protein CASSQVSYEQYF.

V gene TRBV29-1 combines with J gene TRBJ1-6; 7 bases are shared with TRBD1. The CDR3 consists of 14 residues. Trimming cost V 5 bases and J 5 bases; bases outside gene matches: 6. Germline CDR1 and CDR2: SQVTM and ANQGSEA. As DNA, the CDR3 is TGCAGCGTTAGGGGGACAGATCATAATTCACCCCTCCACTTT. Protein product: CSVRGTDHNSPLHF.